This T cell receptor beta chain was sequenced for a study of cytomegalovirus exposure and HLA in healthy donors. Study outcomes and limitations: It emerged from a later analysis that several of the most significant clusters appeared to be linked to common viral pathogens.

Details on this clone: Its antigen is as yet unknown.

60 Vbeta and 13 Jbeta primers were used in PCR. Assay: immunoSEQ multiplex PCR; the TCRdb copy retains only in-frame clones and omits some. The sample holds more than 65,000 clones, around 79% seen once. This CDR3 comprises 15 residues. CDR1 and CDR2 (germline): SGDLS, YYNGEE. The ends lost 0 bases at V and 4 bases at J; junction bases unmatched: 4. This TCR derives from a woman aged 40 to 50 in good health and CMV-seropositive. Sequenced material: PBMCs. The gene calls are TRBV9 and TRBJ2-3; 8 bases fit TRBD2. The CDR3: CASSVGAGAPDTQYF. The CDR3, as DNA: TGTGCCAGCAGCGTAGGAGCGGGAGCCCCAGATACGCAGTATTTT. Complete variable domain (other parts from reference TRBV9 and TRBJ2-3): DSGVTQTPKHLITATGQRVTLRCSPRSGDLSVYWYQQSLDQGLQFLIQYYNGEERAKGNILERFSAQQFPDLHSELNLSSLELGDSALYFCASSVGAGAPDTQYFGPGTRLTVL.